This T cell receptor (beta chain) was retrieved from a study of cytomegalovirus exposure and HLA in healthy donors. PCR employed 60 Vbeta and 13 Jbeta primers. The protocol was immunoSEQ multiplex PCR, while the TCRdb copy is restricted to in-frame clones and leaves out a portion. The table records about 260,000 clones, around 65% of them present only once. Germline V gene sequence: CDR1 MDHEN, CDR2 SYDVKM. The CDR3 runs 12 residues. Trimming removed 7 bases from V and 3 bases from J, with 9 bases in between. This TCR was recovered from a female donor in good health and CMV-seronegative. This chain connects TRBV28 to TRBJ1-2; no clear D gene. What was sequenced was PBMCs. The CDR3 protein is CASNIPHYGYTF. CDR3 nucleotides: TGTGCCAGCAACATTCCCCACTATGGCTACACCTTC.